One sample yielded the 13 T cell receptor beta chains listed below, sequenced in a study of control samples from healthy donors and cancer patients. Generated by immunoSEQ multiplex PCR, the TCRdb table keeps only in-frame clones and is missing some. The table records about 160,000 clones, about 94% of them present only once. Material for sequencing was blood. The source of these receptors is a woman aged 40 to 55 in good health.

The CDR3: CASTTRGSQPQHF. The DNA of the CDR3 is TGTGCCAGCACTACAAGGGGTAGCCAGCCCCAGCATTTT. This chain links TRBV7-2 with TRBJ1-5; D is perhaps TRBD1 (5 bases). CDR1 SGHTA and CDR2 FQGNSA come from the germline V gene. The CDR3 length is 13 residues. Between the trimmed V and J ends, which lost 7 bases and 7 bases, there was a span of 14 bases.

The rearrangement uses TRBV7-2 and TRBJ1-3; 11 bases align to TRBD1. With 3 bases clipped from V and 4 bases from J, the junction kept 8 bases outside the gene matches. Germline CDR1 is SGHTA and CDR2 is FQGNSA. The CDR3 totals 17 residues. The CDR3 DNA sequence: TGTGCCAGCAGCTTGGTTGGACAGGGGGCGCGGGGAAACACCATATATTTT. It codes for CASSLVGQGARGNTIYF.

This sequence joins TRBV6-6 and TRBJ2-2; 11 bases map to TRBD2. CDR3 length: 18 amino acids. Germline V gives CDR1 MNHNY, CDR2 SVGAGI (reference sequence). The V gene end was trimmed by 5 bases and the J gene end by 0 bases; junction bases not matched to a gene: 8. Here the CDR3 DNA reads TGTGCCAGCAGTCCGACCGGGACTAGCGGCGCGAACACCGGGGAGCTGTTTTTT. Translating it yields CASSPTGTSGANTGELFF.

The chain combines TRBV12-5 with TRBJ1-1, with D maybe TRBD1 (6 bases). V gave up 7 bases and J gave up 6 bases, with 21 bases separating them. The CDR3 sequence is 15 residues long. The germline V gene encodes CDR1 LGHNT and CDR2 FRNRAP. CDR3 residues: CASVPPGGAGAEAFF. The CDR3 nucleotides are TGTGCTAGTGTTCCTCCCGGGGGGGCCGGGGCTGAAGCTTTCTTT.

This clone has only one observation. The genes are TRBV7-9 and TRBJ1-6; no definite D call. Deletions cut 5 bases from V and 7 bases from J, with 15 bases between. The CDR3 covers 15 residues. CDR1 and CDR2 from the germline V gene are SEHNR and FQNEAQ (reference sequence). Here the CDR3 reads CASSNDAASNSPLHF. In DNA, the CDR3 is TGTGCCAGCAGCAACGACGCGGCGTCGAATTCACCCCTCCACTTT.

The V and J genes are TRBV12-5 and TRBJ1-1, with D possibly TRBD1 on 5 matching bases. The germline gives CDR1 LGHNT, CDR2 FRNRAP. This CDR3 has 18 amino acids. V lost 4 bases, J lost 0 bases, and 21 bases lay in between. Written as DNA, the CDR3 is TGTGCTAGTGGTTCCCTCCCGGGACGGCTACAGATGAACACTGAAGCTTTCTTT. This sequence encodes CASGSLPGRLQMNTEAFF. The complete variable domain, with remaining parts taken from reference TRBV12-5 and TRBJ1-1, reads DARVTQTPRHKVTEMGQEVTMRCQPILGHNTVFWYRQTMMQGLELLAYFRNRAPLDDSGMPKDRFSAEMPDATLATLKIQPSEPRDSAVYFCASGSLPGRLQMNTEAFFGQGTRLTVV.

The chain recombines TRBV12-5 with TRBJ1-6; D gene ambiguous. Germline V lookup: CDR1 LGHNT, CDR2 FRNRAP. CDR3 size: 12 residues. In nucleotides, the CDR3 is TGTGAAAGTCGGGTGGTTAATTCACCCCTCCACTTT. Its translation: CESRVVNSPLHF.

The rearrangement joins TRBV23-1 to TRBJ1-4; 8 bases are a match to TRBD1. TRBV23-1 carries the ORF label, with uncertain function. After removal of 1 base from V and 3 bases from J, the junction contained 7 bases not matched to a gene. The CDR3 spans 17 residues. The chain's CDR3 is CASSQLAGGAPNEKLFF. In nucleotides, the CDR3 is TGCGCCAGCAGTCAATTGGCAGGGGGCGCACCTAATGAAAAACTGTTTTTT.

V and J are TRBV9 and TRBJ2-2; no clear D gene. Trimming removed 1 base at V and 2 bases at J, with 12 bases between. Germline lookup yields CDR1 SGDLS and CDR2 YYNGEE. CDR3 length equals 16 residues. The CDR3 DNA is TGTGCCAGCAGCGTAACGCCTCAGACTAACACCGGGGAGCTGTTTTTT. The encoded protein is CASSVTPQTNTGELFF.

This sequence joins TRBV6-2 or TRBV6-3 and TRBJ2-7; D is ambiguous. This CDR3 region has 13 residues. Trimming took 0 bases from V and 0 from J, leaving 3 bases between them. Germline assignment: CDR1 MNHEY and CDR2 SVGEGT. The CDR3 bases are TGTGCCAGCAGTTACTCGAGCTCCTACGAGCAGTACTTC. Its protein product is CASSYSSSYEQYF.

The chain recombines TRBV7-2 with TRBJ1-2; possibly TRBD1 for D (6 bases). This CDR3 region has 12 residues. V lost 6 bases, J lost 8 bases, and 13 bases lay in between. CDR1 and CDR2 from the germline V gene are SGHTA and FQGNSA. CDR3 bases: TGTGCCAGCAGTGGGGGGGCGGAGGGCTACACCTTC. Its protein is CASSGGAEGYTF.

The genes are TRBV2 and TRBJ2-7; D is uncertain. Germline loops: CDR1 SNHLY, CDR2 FYNNEI. Trimming left V 6 bases short and J 0 bases short, with 6 bases between. The CDR3 sequence is 12 residues long. This CDR3 reads CASRDGSYEQYF. Written as DNA, the CDR3 is TGTGCCAGCAGGGACGGCTCCTACGAGCAGTACTTC.

The chain recombines TRBV6-6 with TRBJ1-1, with D hard to call. The CDR3 spans 14 residues. Trimming took off 8 bases at V and 5 bases at J, with 18 bases between the two ends. Germline V gene data show CDR1 as MNHNY and CDR2 as SVGAGI (reference sequence). CDR3 DNA sequence: TGTGCCAGCTTACTTATGGGTGGTGAAACTGAAGCTTTCTTT. Translation gives CASLLMGGETEAFF.